This TCR beta chain was found in a study of cytomegalovirus exposure and HLA in healthy donors. Whole-study findings and limits: The study put around 180 TCR beta chains on its list as cytomegalovirus-associated.

Germline V gene sequence: CDR1 LNHDA, CDR2 SQIVND (reference sequence). This CDR3 comprises 15 residues. Trimming pared 1 base from V and 2 bases from J, leaving 10 bases between. Concerning this clone itself: The antigen is undetermined.

PCR employed 60 Vbeta and 13 Jbeta primers. Measured with immunoSEQ multiplex PCR; TCRdb has only the in-frame clones, and not every one. The profile shows roughly 190,000 clones, roughly 80% of them singletons. The sequenced material came from PBMCs. The V call is TRBV19, the J call TRBJ2-3; D possibly corresponds to TRBD2 (6 bases). The sequence was obtained from a female donor in good health and CMV-seronegative. CDR3 DNA: TGTGCCAGTAGTATAGGCCCGGGGGACACAGATACGCAGTATTTT. Protein product: CASSIGPGDTDTQYF.